Below are 30 T cell receptor beta chains sequenced from a single sample in a study of cytomegalovirus exposure and HLA in healthy donors. 13 Jbeta primers and 60 Vbeta primers were used for the PCR. Repertoires were generated with immunoSEQ multiplex PCR, while TCRdb's copy carries only in-frame clones and drops some. The sample yields more than 90,000 clones, 70% to 80% seen once. Material: PBMCs. The origin of the receptors is a woman aged 45-59 years in good health and CMV-seropositive.

The chain links TRBV7-6 to TRBJ2-5; the match to TRBD1 covers 8 bases. This CDR3 region has 16 residues. V gave up 5 bases and J gave up 5 bases; unmatched junction bases: 13. Germline V gene data show CDR1 as SGHVS and CDR2 as FNYEAQ. The CDR3 region has the DNA TGTGCCAGCAGCCCAGGGACAGGAAGAACGTTTGAGACCCAGTACTTC. It is translated as CASSPGTGRTFETQYF.

The chain carries TRBV4-2 and TRBJ1-5; no clear D gene. CDR1 LGHNA and CDR2 YNFKEQ come from the germline V gene. V shed 1 base and J shed 0 bases, with 7 bases lying between them. This CDR3 has 15 residues. CDR3 residues: CASSQAHGSNQPQHF. The CDR3 DNA sequence: TGTGCCAGCAGCCAAGCCCACGGTAGCAATCAGCCCCAGCATTTT.

The V call is TRBV6-1, the J call TRBJ1-1; 8 bases are a match to TRBD1. From germline, CDR1 is MNHNS and CDR2 SASEGT. This CDR3 is 15 amino acids long. J gave up 4 bases and V 4 bases, and 8 bases lay outside the gene matches. CDR3 region: CASSGTGKAVTEAFF. The CDR3 DNA reads as TGTGCCAGCAGTGGGACAGGGAAGGCGGTCACTGAAGCTTTCTTT.

The J gene is TRBJ2-5, the V gene TRBV18; 13 positions match TRBD2. The CDR3 is 17 residues long. The V gene's germline CDR1 is KGHSH and CDR2 LQKENI. V lost 2 bases to trimming and J lost 4 bases; unmatched junction nucleotides: 7. The CDR3 here is CASSPTTGLAGRETQYF. In DNA, the CDR3 is TGTGCCAGCTCACCAACGACGGGACTAGCGGGGAGAGAGACCCAGTACTTC. Supplemented by reference TRBV18 and TRBJ2-5, the full variable domain reads NAGVMQNPRHLVRRRGQEARLRCSPMKGHSHVYWYRQLPEEGLKFMVYLQKENIIDESGMPKERFSAEFPKEGPSILRIQQVVRGDSAAYFCASSPTTGLAGRETQYFGPGTRLLVL.

CDR3 in DNA: TGCGCCAGCAGCCGGGACAGGCGGGGTGGTGGAGAGACCCAGTACTTC. Residues: CASSRDRRGGGETQYF. V and J are TRBV5-1 and TRBJ2-5; 8 bases agree with TRBD1. Germline assignment: CDR1 SGHRS and CDR2 YFSETQ. V gave up 4 bases and J gave up 4 bases; unmatched junction bases: 12. The CDR3 consists of 16 residues.

The rearrangement links TRBV7-2 to TRBJ2-1; D is uncertain. Germline V gene lookup returns CDR1 SGHTA and CDR2 FQGNSA. The CDR3 runs 16 residues. The ends were cut back, 1 base at V and 13 bases at J, with 23 bases in the middle. The CDR3 spells CASSLVVSDHPWLQFF. The DNA of the CDR3 is TGTGCCAGCAGCTTAGTTGTCAGCGACCATCCATGGTTACAGTTCTTC.

The chain has TRBV7-2 and TRBJ2-3; a weak D match, TRBD1 (6 bases). The CDR3 covers 15 residues. Per germline, CDR1 SGHTA and CDR2 FQGNSA. The V end was cut by 2 bases, the J end by 0 bases, with 9 bases between. The CDR3 DNA reads TGTGCCAGCAGCTTATGGCAGGGGAGCACAGATACGCAGTATTTT. Translated, it gives CASSLWQGSTDTQYF.

This clone has more than one count but fewer than ten. The V and J genes are TRBV11-2 and TRBJ2-5, with D tentatively TRBD1 (5 bases). V gave up 5 bases and J gave up 0 bases, with 25 bases separating them. Germline V gene lookup returns CDR1 SGHAT and CDR2 FQNNGV. CDR3 length: 19 residues. The chain's CDR3 is CASSHTPQGAGTYQETQYF. CDR3 nucleotide sequence: TGTGCCAGCAGCCACACTCCCCAAGGGGCCGGCACGTACCAAGAGACCCAGTACTTC.

V and J are TRBV7-2 and TRBJ1-3, with no clear D. This CDR3 contains 12 residues. Germline values: CDR1 SGHTA, CDR2 FQGNSA. With 5 bases removed from V and 8 bases from J, the gap between germline ends came to 10 bases. The CDR3 reads CASSPTRDTIYF. The CDR3 DNA follows: TGTGCCAGCAGCCCCACTCGGGACACCATATATTTT.

This clone was found a few times. The CDR3 region is CASSEDGSSVAYF. The CDR3, as DNA: TGTGCCAGCAGTGAAGACGGTAGCTCCGTGGCGTACTTC. The chain employs TRBV6-1 and TRBJ2-7, with unresolved D. The CDR3 sequence is 13 residues long. Germline values: CDR1 MNHNS, CDR2 SASEGT. V lost 1 base and J 12 bases, leaving 16 bases between the germline ends.

A single count supports this clone. This rearrangement joins TRBV4-2 to TRBJ2-7; tentative D call: TRBD2 (6 bases). The V end was cut by 4 bases, the J end by 3 bases, with 13 bases between. The CDR3 is 14 residues long. Germline CDR1 LGHNA, CDR2 YNFKEQ. The CDR3 DNA follows: TGTGCCAGCAGCCCCCAAGGAGGGTTCTACGAGCAGTACTTC. Protein sequence: CASSPQGGFYEQYF.

The rearrangement links TRBV10-2 to TRBJ1-1; TRBD1 agrees at 8 bases. This CDR3 has 14 amino acids. V trimming: 6 bases; J trimming: 4 bases; junction bases outside the gene matches: 7. Germline V gene sequence: CDR1 WSHSY, CDR2 SAAADI. DNA of the CDR3: TGCGCCAGCAGGCAGGGGGCTTTATCCACTGAAGCTTTCTTT. This codes for CASRQGALSTEAFF.

This clone showed up just a few times. The CDR3 loop reads CASSDWRSDTEAFF. The CDR3 coding sequence is TGTGCCAGCAGCGATTGGAGGTCTGACACTGAAGCTTTCTTT. This chain links TRBV7-9 with TRBJ1-1, with unresolved D. Trimming pared 5 bases from V and 3 bases from J, leaving 13 bases between. Looked up from germline, CDR1 is SEHNR and CDR2 is FQNEAQ (reference sequence). The CDR3 spans 14 residues.

The chain links TRBV10-2 to TRBJ2-3; D gene ambiguous. This CDR3 region has 12 residues. CDR1 and CDR2 from the germline V gene are WSHSY and SAAADI. Trimming shortened V by 3 bases and J by 7 bases, and 8 bases separated the two germline ends. The DNA for the CDR3 is TGCGCCAGCAGTGAAACAATTTATACGCAGTATTTT. As protein: CASSETIYTQYF.

This clone appeared once. The rearrangement joins TRBV28 to TRBJ1-1; weak D call: TRBD1 (6 bases). V lost 7 bases and J lost 3, with 18 bases in between. CDR1 is MDHEN and CDR2 is SYDVKM in the germline V gene. The length of the CDR3 is 15 residues. CDR3 loop: CASTSRGQGYTEAFF. The DNA for the CDR3 is TGTGCCAGCACCTCGCGGGGGCAGGGATACACTGAAGCTTTCTTT.

This clone was found a few times. The rearrangement uses TRBV4-3 and TRBJ2-1; D is unresolved. This CDR3 region has 15 residues. V gave up 1 base and J gave up 2 bases, with 9 bases separating them. Germline V CDR1 and CDR2: LGHNA, YSLEER. The CDR3 sequence is CASSQGSVAYNEQFF. The CDR3, as DNA: TGCGCCAGCAGCCAAGGGTCAGTGGCCTACAATGAGCAGTTCTTC.

This clone was detected once. This chain connects TRBV5-4 to TRBJ1-1; D remains unclear. Germline V CDR1 and CDR2: SGHNT, YYREEE (reference sequence). Trimming took off 3 bases at V and 0 bases at J, with 9 bases between the two ends. The CDR3 spans 14 residues. CDR3 in DNA: TGTGCCAGCAGCTCCGCCGGGGTGAACACTGAAGCTTTCTTT. Its translation: CASSSAGVNTEAFF.

The chain combines TRBV7-3 with TRBJ2-5; 11 bases align to TRBD1. The ends lost 3 bases at V and 5 bases at J; junction bases unmatched: 5. CDR1 is SGHTA, CDR2 FQGTGA, per germline. CDR3 length equals 15 residues. The CDR3 DNA reads as TGTGCCAGCAGCTTGGACAGGGGGCATTTCGAGACCCAGTACTTC. Amino acid sequence: CASSLDRGHFETQYF.

A single count supports this clone. V and J are TRBV30 and TRBJ2-1; 7 bases fit TRBD2. The CDR3 contains 16 residues. The germline CDR1 and CDR2 sequences are GTSNPN and SVGIG (reference sequence). V shed 4 bases, J shed 2 bases, and the junction held 11 bases outside the gene matches. CDR3 sequence (DNA): TGTGCCTGGATAAGTAATCTAGCGGCAGCCTACAATGAGCAGTTCTTC. It codes for CAWISNLAAAYNEQFF.

The chain joins TRBV10-3 to TRBJ1-1; unclear D gene. The germline V and J ends were trimmed by 6 bases and 2 bases, with 13 bases remaining between them. Germline CDR1 ENHRY, CDR2 SYGVKD. The CDR3 spans 14 residues. CDR3 in amino acids: CAIRQAGENTEAFF. CDR3 DNA: TGTGCCATCAGGCAGGCAGGTGAAAACACTGAAGCTTTCTTT.

The CDR3 nucleotides read TGTGCCAGCAGCTCAGCGGGGGGGCAGACAGATACGCAGTATTTT. Translating it yields CASSSAGGQTDTQYF. The chain employs TRBV7-2 and TRBJ2-3; 10 bases agree with TRBD2. Looked up from germline, CDR1 is SGHTA and CDR2 is FQGNSA. The CDR3 loop spans 15 amino acids. V gave up 4 bases and J gave up 3 bases; unmatched junction bases: 4.

This clone was seen a few times. The chain carries TRBV28 and TRBJ2-2; D gene unclear. The V gene lost 5 bases and the J gene lost 4 bases, with 14 bases spanning the gap. Germline V gene data show CDR1 as MDHEN and CDR2 as SYDVKM. The CDR3 covers 15 residues. For the CDR3, the DNA is TGTGCCAGCAGTACGAACCGGGTCCTCACCGGGGAGCTGTTTTTT. Translation: CASSTNRVLTGELFF.

This clone came up once. V gene TRBV2 combines with J gene TRBJ1-2, with 7 bases aligning to TRBD1. Per germline, CDR1 SNHLY and CDR2 FYNNEI. V shed 6 bases, J shed 4 bases, and the junction held 5 bases outside the gene matches. The CDR3 is made up of 13 amino acids. CDR3 DNA: TGTGCCAGCAGAGAGGGGGCCACCTATGGCTACACCTTC. Translating it yields CASREGATYGYTF.

This clone showed up just once. The J gene is TRBJ1-1, the V gene TRBV5-1; 7 bases agree with TRBD1. The CDR3 covers 15 residues. Germline CDR1 is SGHRS and CDR2 is YFSETQ. The junction had 12 bases not matched to a gene; V was cut back by 4 bases and J by 6 bases. CDR3 residues: CASSVVGQANSEAFF. CDR3 DNA: TGCGCCAGCAGCGTGGTCGGACAGGCTAACTCTGAAGCTTTCTTT.

V usage is TRBV5-6 and J usage is TRBJ2-1; D is unclear. The V end lost 0 bases, the J end lost 8 bases, and 9 bases lay between the germline ends. The length of the CDR3 is 13 residues. Germline lookup yields CDR1 SGHDT and CDR2 YYEEEE. The CDR3 sequence: CASSLALRDEQFF. The DNA for the CDR3 is TGTGCCAGCAGCTTGGCTCTCCGTGATGAGCAGTTCTTC. Drawing the rest from reference TRBV5-6 and TRBJ2-1, the complete variable domain is DAGVTQSPTHLIKTRGQQVTLRCSPKSGHDTVSWYQQALGQGPQFIFQYYEEEERQRGNFPDRFSGHQFPNYSSELNVNALLLGDSALYLCASSLALRDEQFFGPGTRLTVL.

Note on this clone: This same CDR3 is encoded by further DNA sequences in the sample. The chain combines TRBV19 with TRBJ1-1; D is unclear. The CDR3 loop spans 14 amino acids. In germline, CDR1 is LNHDA, CDR2 SQIVND (reference sequence). Trimming shortened V by 0 bases and J by 0 bases, and 5 bases separated the two germline ends. For the CDR3, the DNA is TGTGCCAGTAGTATAGACAGGCTGAACACTGAAGCTTTCTTT. Translation: CASSIDRLNTEAFF.

CDR3 amino acids: CASSLALYSYEQYF. The CDR3 DNA reads as TGTGCCAGCAGTTTAGCGCTATATTCCTACGAGCAGTACTTC. This chain uses TRBV28 with TRBJ2-7; D not certain. V was cut by 2 bases and J by 1 base, with 9 bases left in between. This CDR3 is built from 14 residues. Germline assignment: CDR1 MDHEN and CDR2 SYDVKM.

The CDR3 reads CASSPSTTQGETQYF. In nucleotides, the CDR3 is TGTGCCAGCAGTCCTAGTACTACTCAGGGGGAGACCCAGTACTTC. The rearrangement joins TRBV27 to TRBJ2-5; D might be TRBD1 (6 bases). The CDR3 has 15 amino acids. Trimming removed 5 bases at V and 5 bases at J, with 18 bases between. Germline V CDR1 and CDR2: MNHEY, SMNVEV (reference sequence).

The chain uses TRBV7-2 and TRBJ1-3; 8 positions agree with TRBD1. The V segment lost 5 bases and the J segment 6 bases; nucleotides outside the gene matches: 9. This CDR3 region has 15 residues. Germline V gives CDR1 SGHTA, CDR2 FQGNSA. The CDR3 sequence: CASSRRTGTSNTIYF. The CDR3 DNA reads as TGTGCCAGCAGCCGCCGGACAGGGACCTCAAACACCATATATTTT.

The sample holds a few counts of this clone. The chain carries TRBV18 and TRBJ1-6; D call uncertain. Trimming took off 1 base at V and 5 bases at J, with 15 bases between the two ends. Germline-derived CDR1 and CDR2 are KGHSH and LQKENI. The length of the CDR3 is 17 residues. The CDR3 reads CASSPQTAGLNNSPLHF. DNA of the CDR3: TGTGCCAGCTCACCACAGACTGCTGGGTTGAATAATTCACCCCTCCACTTT.